This T cell receptor beta chain originates from a study of response to subunit inactivated influenza vaccine. In TCRdb, the RT-PCR reads were re-called with MiXCR into one record per CDR3 protein. The repertoire holds around 570,000 distinct CDR3 sequences, with 7.5% to 8.5% as singletons. About this clonotype: Its specificity is not known.

Whole-study results and caveats: Only a handful of new T cells, the authors suggested, are recruited with each seasonal influenza vaccination.

In germline, CDR1 is SGHNT, CDR2 YYREEE (reference sequence). J lost 1 base, V lost 4 bases, and 9 bases had no gene match. The CDR3 extends over 16 amino acids. This chain links TRBV5-4 with TRBJ2-7, with 9 bases fitting TRBD1. The material was PBMCs from blood, obtained about 24 months after vaccination. This sequence originates from a man aged 50 to 69 who received an inactivated influenza vaccine. The CDR3 reads CASSAPGTGTSYEQYF. The CDR3 DNA follows: TGTGCCAGCAGCGCCCCTGGGACAGGGACTTCCTACGAGCAGTACTTC.